Shown below are 14 T cell receptor beta chains from a single sample sequenced in a study of blood T cells in healthy people across ages. Through a sample-barcoded 5' primer and a J-beta primer mix, a second PCR was run for roughly 6 to 11 cycles. TCRdb re-called the 5' RACE reads with MiXCR, one entry per CDR3 protein. The sample shows 700,000 to 850,000 distinct CDR3 sequences, roughly 34% of them seen only once. The sample was blood. Every receptor here comes from a man aged 18-30 years in good health.

The V and J genes are TRBV20-1 and TRBJ2-1, with TRBD1 matching 8 bases. Matching the DNA end better, TRBJ2-7 makes the J call doubtful. The CDR3 runs to 14 residues. Germline V lookup: CDR1 DFQATT, CDR2 SNEGSKA (reference sequence). The CDR3: CSAPQDRAYNEQYF. DNA for the CDR3: TGCAGTGCTCCCCAGGACAGGGCCTACAATGAGCAGTACTTC.

CDR3 sequence (DNA): TGTGCCATCAGTGAGTCGGGGGTCCTTGGCTACACCTTC. Translating it yields CAISESGVLGYTF. The rearrangement uses TRBV10-3 and TRBJ1-2; possibly TRBD1 for D (5 bases). Germline CDR1 reads ENHRY; CDR2 reads SYGVKD. The CDR3 extends over 13 amino acids. Trimming removed 0 bases at V and 7 bases at J, with 9 bases between.

This clonotype was counted many times. The rearrangement joins TRBV27 to TRBJ1-5; D may be TRBD1 (5 bases). The germline V and J ends were trimmed by 4 bases and 2 bases, with 12 bases remaining between them. This CDR3 spans 15 amino acids. Germline V gives CDR1 MNHEY, CDR2 SMNVEV (reference sequence). CDR3 sequence: CASSSGEVGNQPQHF. CDR3 coding DNA: TGTGCCAGCAGTTCGGGGGAGGTCGGCAATCAGCCCCAGCATTTT.

CDR3 region: CSASPWDRSTDTQYF. The CDR3 region has the DNA TGCAGCGCTTCTCCCTGGGACAGGAGCACAGATACGCAGTATTTT. The chain joins TRBV29-1 to TRBJ2-3; 8 nucleotides agree with TRBD1. CDR3 length: 15 amino acids. V gave up 7 bases and J gave up 0 bases; unmatched junction bases: 9. Germline CDR1 reads SQVTM; CDR2 reads ANQGSEA.

The rearrangement links TRBV9 to TRBJ2-7, with a possible D match to TRBD2 (5 bases). The CDR3 totals 15 residues. CDR1 and CDR2 (germline): SGDLS, YYNGEE. Trimming took 1 base from V and 0 from J, leaving 11 bases between them. CDR3 amino acids: CASSVSGSGSYEQYF. For the CDR3, the DNA is TGTGCCAGCAGCGTATCGGGGTCCGGCTCCTACGAGCAGTACTTC.

This clonotype has only one observation. One end of the junction does not line up with germline, which may come from a read error. The gene calls are TRBV11-2 and TRBJ1-2; D call uncertain. The CDR3 length is 14 residues. CDR1 is SGHAT and CDR2 is FQNNGV in the germline V gene. The CDR3 nucleotides read TGTACCAGCAGCTCGCATAGGGTCATAGATGGCTACACCTTC. Its protein product is CTSSSHRVIDGYTF.

The chain carries TRBV20-1 and TRBJ1-4, with D perhaps TRBD1 (6 bases). This CDR3 is 15 amino acids long. V gave up 1 base and J gave up 7 bases, with 16 bases separating them. Germline CDR1 DFQATT, CDR2 SNEGSKA (reference sequence). The CDR3 coding sequence is TGCAGTGCTAGAGTCCCCGGGACAATAGGTGAAAAACTGTTTTTT. Protein product: CSARVPGTIGEKLFF.

The chain employs TRBV5-1 and TRBJ1-1, with 8 positions matching TRBD1. The CDR3 has 16 residues. The germline V gene encodes CDR1 SGHRS and CDR2 YFSETQ. The trim removed 0 bases at V and 5 bases at J, leaving 9 bases unmatched. Here the CDR3 DNA reads TGCGCCAGCAGCTTGGAACGGGCAGGGGGCGCGACTGAAGCTTTCTTT. Residues: CASSLERAGGATEAFF.

The chain couples TRBV29-1 to TRBJ1-1; the match to TRBD1 covers 9 bases. Trimming at V came to 7 bases and at J to 7 bases, leaving 10 bases not matched to a gene. The length of the CDR3 is 13 residues. CDR1 and CDR2 from the germline V gene are SQVTM and ANQGSEA. CDR3 sequence (DNA): TGCAGCGCCAGGACAGGGGTAGTGATTGAAGCTTTCTTT. Translated: CSARTGVVIEAFF.

V and J are TRBV10-3 and TRBJ1-5; TRBD1 aligns across 8 bases. In germline, CDR1 is ENHRY, CDR2 SYGVKD. Trimming removed 2 bases from V and 7 bases from J; junction bases left unmatched: 7. This CDR3 spans 15 amino acids. In nucleotides, the CDR3 is TGTGCCATCAGTGAGGCGACAGGGGTAGGCCAGCCCCAGCATTTT. The encoded protein is CAISEATGVGQPQHF.

This clonotype showed up just a few times. The chain recombines TRBV2 with TRBJ1-1; weak D call: TRBD1 (5 bases). Trimming shortened V by 5 bases and J by 4 bases, and 14 bases separated the two germline ends. Germline values: CDR1 SNHLY, CDR2 FYNNEI. CDR3 length: 14 residues. The DNA for the CDR3 is TGTGCCAGCAGTCCTCTTGTGAGGGGCACTGAAGCTTTCTTT. Translation gives CASSPLVRGTEAFF.

This clonotype occurred many times. This rearrangement joins TRBV10-3 to TRBJ1-2; 10 positions agree with TRBD1. V lost 5 bases and J lost 0; bases outside the gene matches: 12. Looked up from germline, CDR1 is ENHRY and CDR2 is SYGVKD. The CDR3 is 18 amino acids. CDR3 residues: CAISPAGTGASPNYGYTF. DNA for the CDR3: TGTGCCATCAGTCCAGCCGGGACAGGGGCTTCACCTAACTATGGCTACACCTTC.

The gene calls are TRBV20-1 and TRBJ1-4; no definite D call. The CDR3 runs 16 residues. V lost 3 bases to trimming and J lost 0 bases, with 14 bases between them. CDR1 is DFQATT, CDR2 SNEGSKA, per germline (reference sequence). The DNA for the CDR3 is TGCAGTGCTAGCGAGCCGTACGTAGCAACTAATGAAAAACTGTTTTTT. This gives the protein CSASEPYVATNEKLFF.

The rearrangement links TRBV7-9 to TRBJ2-3; TRBD2 agrees at 7 bases. Germline-derived CDR1 and CDR2 are SEHNR and FQNEAQ (reference sequence). This CDR3 contains 17 residues. V gave up 2 bases and J gave up 3 bases; unmatched junction bases: 11. The CDR3 bases are TGTGCCAGCAGCTTAAGAAGGGCGCGGGGGAGAACAGATACGCAGTATTTT. Its protein is CASSLRRARGRTDTQYF.